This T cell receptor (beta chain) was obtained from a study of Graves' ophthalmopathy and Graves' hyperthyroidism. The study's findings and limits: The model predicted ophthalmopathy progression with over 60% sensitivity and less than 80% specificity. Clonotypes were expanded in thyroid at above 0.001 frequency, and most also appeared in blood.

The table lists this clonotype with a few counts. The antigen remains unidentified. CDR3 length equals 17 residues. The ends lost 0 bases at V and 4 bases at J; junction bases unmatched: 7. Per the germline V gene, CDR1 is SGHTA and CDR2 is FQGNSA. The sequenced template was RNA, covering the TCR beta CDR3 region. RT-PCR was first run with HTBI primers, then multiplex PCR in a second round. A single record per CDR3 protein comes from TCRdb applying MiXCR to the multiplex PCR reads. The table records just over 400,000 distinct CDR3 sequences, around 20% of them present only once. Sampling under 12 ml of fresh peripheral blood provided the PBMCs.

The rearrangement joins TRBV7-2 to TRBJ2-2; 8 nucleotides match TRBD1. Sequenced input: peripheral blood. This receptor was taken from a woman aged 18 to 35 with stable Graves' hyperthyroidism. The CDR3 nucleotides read TGTGCCAGCAGCTTAGCGCAGGGCGACAGGGGCACCGGGGAGCTGTTTTTT. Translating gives CASSLAQGDRGTGELFF.